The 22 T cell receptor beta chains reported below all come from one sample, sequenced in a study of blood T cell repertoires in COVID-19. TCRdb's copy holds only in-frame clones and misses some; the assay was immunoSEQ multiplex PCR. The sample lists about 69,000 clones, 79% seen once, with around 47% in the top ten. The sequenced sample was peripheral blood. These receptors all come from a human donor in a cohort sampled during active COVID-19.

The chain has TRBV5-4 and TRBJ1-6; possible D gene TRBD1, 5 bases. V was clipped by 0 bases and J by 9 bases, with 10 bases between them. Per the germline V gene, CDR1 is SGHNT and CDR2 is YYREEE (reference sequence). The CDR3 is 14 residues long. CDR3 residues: CASSLAGVASPLHF. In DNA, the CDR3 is TGTGCCAGCAGCTTGGCGGGGGTGGCTTCACCCCTCCACTTT.

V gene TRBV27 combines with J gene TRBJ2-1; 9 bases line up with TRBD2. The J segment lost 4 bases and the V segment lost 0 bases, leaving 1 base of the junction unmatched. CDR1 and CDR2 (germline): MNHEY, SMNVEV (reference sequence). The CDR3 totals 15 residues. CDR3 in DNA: TGTGCCAGCAGTTTATCGCGGGGGGGTTACAATGAGCAGTTCTTC. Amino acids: CASSLSRGGYNEQFF.

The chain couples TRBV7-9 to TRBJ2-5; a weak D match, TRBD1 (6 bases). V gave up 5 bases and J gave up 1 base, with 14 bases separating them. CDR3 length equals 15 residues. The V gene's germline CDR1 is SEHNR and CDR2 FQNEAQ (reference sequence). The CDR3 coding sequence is TGTGCCAGCAGCACCCAGACAGGAGCCCAAGAGACCCAGTACTTC. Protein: CASSTQTGAQETQYF.

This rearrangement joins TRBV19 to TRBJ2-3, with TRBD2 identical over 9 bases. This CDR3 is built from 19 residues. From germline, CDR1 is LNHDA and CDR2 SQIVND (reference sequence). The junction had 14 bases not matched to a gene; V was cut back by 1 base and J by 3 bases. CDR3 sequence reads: CASSIVGRDGTSSTDTQYF. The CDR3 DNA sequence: TGTGCCAGTAGTATAGTAGGGCGAGACGGGACTAGCAGTACAGATACGCAGTATTTT.

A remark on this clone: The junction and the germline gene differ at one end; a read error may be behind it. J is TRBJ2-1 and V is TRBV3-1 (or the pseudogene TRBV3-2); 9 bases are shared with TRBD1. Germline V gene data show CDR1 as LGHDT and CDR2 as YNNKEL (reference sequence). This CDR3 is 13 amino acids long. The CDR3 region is CASSQDRGQGLVF. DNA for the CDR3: TGTGCCAGCAGCCAAGATAGGGGACAGGGTTTAGTCTTC.

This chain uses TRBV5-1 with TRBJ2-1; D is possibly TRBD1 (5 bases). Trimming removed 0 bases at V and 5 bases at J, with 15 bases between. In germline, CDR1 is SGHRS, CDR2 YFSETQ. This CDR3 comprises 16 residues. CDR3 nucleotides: TGCGCCAGCAGCTTGGCCGAGATGGGGCGCCACAATGAGCAGTTCTTC. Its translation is CASSLAEMGRHNEQFF.

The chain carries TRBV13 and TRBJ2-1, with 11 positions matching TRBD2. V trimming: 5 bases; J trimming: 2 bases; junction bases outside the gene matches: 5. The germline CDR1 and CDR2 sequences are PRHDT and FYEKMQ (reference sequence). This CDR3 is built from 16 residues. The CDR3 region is CASSVIAGGPYNEQFF. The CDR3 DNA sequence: TGTGCCAGCAGCGTAATAGCGGGAGGGCCCTACAATGAGCAGTTCTTC.

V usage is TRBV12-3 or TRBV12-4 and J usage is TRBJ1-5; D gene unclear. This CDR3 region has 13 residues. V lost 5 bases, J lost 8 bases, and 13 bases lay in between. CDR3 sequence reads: CASSTTSQEPQHF. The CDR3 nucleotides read TGTGCCAGCAGTACCACGTCTCAGGAGCCCCAGCATTTT.

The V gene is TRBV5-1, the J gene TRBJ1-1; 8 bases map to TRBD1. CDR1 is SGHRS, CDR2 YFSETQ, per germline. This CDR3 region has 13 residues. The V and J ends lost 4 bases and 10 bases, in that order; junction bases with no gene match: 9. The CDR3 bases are TGCGCCAGCAGCACCGGGACAGGCTCTTTAGCTTTCTTT. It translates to CASSTGTGSLAFF. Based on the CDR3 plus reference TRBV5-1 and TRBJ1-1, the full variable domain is KAGVTQTPRYLIKTRGQQVTLSCSPISGHRSVSWYQQTPGQGLQFLFEYFSETQRNKGNFPGRFSGRQFSNSRSEMNVSTLELGDSALYLCASSTGTGSLAFFGQGTRLTVV.

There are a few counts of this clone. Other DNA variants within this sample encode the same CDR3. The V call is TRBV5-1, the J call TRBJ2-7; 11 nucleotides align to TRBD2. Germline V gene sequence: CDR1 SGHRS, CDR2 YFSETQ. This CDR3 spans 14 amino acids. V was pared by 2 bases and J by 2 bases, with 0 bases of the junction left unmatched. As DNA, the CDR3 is TGCGCCAGCAGCTTTAGCGGGGGGGCCTACGAGCAGTACTTC. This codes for CASSFSGGAYEQYF.

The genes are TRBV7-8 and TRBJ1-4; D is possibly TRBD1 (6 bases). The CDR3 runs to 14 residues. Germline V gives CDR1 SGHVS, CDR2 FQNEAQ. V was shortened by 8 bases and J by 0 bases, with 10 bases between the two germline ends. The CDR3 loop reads CASRRGSTNEKLFF. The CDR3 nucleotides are TGTGCCAGCCGCAGGGGTTCAACTAATGAAAAACTGTTTTTT.

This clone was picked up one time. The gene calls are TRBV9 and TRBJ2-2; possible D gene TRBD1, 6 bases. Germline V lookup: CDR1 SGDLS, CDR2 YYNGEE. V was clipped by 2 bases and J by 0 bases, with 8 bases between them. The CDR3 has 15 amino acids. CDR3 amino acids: CASSVAGANTGELFF. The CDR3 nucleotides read TGTGCCAGCAGCGTTGCAGGGGCGAACACCGGGGAGCTGTTTTTT.

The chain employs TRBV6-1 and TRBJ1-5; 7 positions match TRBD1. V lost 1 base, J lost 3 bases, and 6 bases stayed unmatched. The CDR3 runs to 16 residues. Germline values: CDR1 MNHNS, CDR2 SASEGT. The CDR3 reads CASSEGARGLNQPQHF. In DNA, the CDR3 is TGTGCCAGCAGTGAAGGGGCTAGGGGGCTCAATCAGCCCCAGCATTTT.

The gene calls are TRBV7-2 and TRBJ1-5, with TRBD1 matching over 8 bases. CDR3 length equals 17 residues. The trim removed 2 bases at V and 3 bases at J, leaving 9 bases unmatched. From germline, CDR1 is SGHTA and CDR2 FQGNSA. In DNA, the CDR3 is TGTGCCAGCAGCTTAAACGGGGCAGGGGGCGTCAATCAGCCCCAGCATTTT. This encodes CASSLNGAGGVNQPQHF.

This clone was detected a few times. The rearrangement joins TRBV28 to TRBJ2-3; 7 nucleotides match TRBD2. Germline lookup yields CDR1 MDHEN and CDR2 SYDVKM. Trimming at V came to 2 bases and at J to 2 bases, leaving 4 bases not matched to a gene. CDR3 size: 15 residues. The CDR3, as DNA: TGTGCCAGCAGTTTAAGGCGGGGGAACACAGATACGCAGTATTTT. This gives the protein CASSLRRGNTDTQYF.

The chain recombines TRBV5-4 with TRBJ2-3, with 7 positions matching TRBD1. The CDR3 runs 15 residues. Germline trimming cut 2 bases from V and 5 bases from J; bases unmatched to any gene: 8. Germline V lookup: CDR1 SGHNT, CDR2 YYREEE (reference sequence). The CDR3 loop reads CASSLVTGAGDTQYF. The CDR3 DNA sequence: TGTGCCAGCAGCTTAGTAACAGGGGCCGGAGATACGCAGTATTTT.

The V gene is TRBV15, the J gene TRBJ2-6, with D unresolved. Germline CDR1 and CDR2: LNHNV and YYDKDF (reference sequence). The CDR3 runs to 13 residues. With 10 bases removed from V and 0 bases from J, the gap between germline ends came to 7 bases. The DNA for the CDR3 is TGTGCCATGAGGAGCTCTGGGGCCAACGTCCTGACTTTC. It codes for CAMRSSGANVLTF.

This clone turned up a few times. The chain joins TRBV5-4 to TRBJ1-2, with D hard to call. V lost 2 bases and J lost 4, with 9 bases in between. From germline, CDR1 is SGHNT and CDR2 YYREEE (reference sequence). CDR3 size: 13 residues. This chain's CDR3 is CASSFGPRYGYTF. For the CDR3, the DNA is TGTGCCAGCAGCTTCGGTCCACGCTATGGCTACACCTTC.

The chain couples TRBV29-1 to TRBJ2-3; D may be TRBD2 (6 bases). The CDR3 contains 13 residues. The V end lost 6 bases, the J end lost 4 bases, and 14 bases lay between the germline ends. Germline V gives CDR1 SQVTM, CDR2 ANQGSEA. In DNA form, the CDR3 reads TGCAGCGTCATCTCAACGGGAGCAGATACGCAGTATTTT. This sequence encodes CSVISTGADTQYF.

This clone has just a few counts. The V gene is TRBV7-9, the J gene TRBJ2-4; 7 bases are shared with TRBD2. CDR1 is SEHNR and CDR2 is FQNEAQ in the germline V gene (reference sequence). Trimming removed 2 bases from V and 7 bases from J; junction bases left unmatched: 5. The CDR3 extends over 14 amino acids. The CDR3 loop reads CASSLTLGRNIQYF. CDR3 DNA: TGTGCCAGCAGCTTAACTCTCGGGAGGAACATTCAGTACTTC.

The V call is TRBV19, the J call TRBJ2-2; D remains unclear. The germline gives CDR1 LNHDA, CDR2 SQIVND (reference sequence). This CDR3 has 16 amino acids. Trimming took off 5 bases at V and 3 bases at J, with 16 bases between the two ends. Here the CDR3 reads CASSGRPGRDTGELFF. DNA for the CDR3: TGTGCCAGTAGTGGCCGGCCCGGTCGGGACACCGGGGAGCTGTTTTTT.

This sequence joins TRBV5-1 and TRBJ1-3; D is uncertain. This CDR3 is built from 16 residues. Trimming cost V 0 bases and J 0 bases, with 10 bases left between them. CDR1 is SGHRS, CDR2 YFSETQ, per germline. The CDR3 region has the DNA TGCGCCAGCAGCTTGGCCCCAGGACTCTCTGGAAACACCATATATTTT. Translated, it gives CASSLAPGLSGNTIYF. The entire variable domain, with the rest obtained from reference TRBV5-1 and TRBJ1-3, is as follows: KAGVTQTPRYLIKTRGQQVTLSCSPISGHRSVSWYQQTPGQGLQFLFEYFSETQRNKGNFPGRFSGRQFSNSRSEMNVSTLELGDSALYLCASSLAPGLSGNTIYFGEGSWLTVV.